The next 21 T cell receptor beta chains were all read from a single sample in a study of blood T cell repertoires in COVID-19. The protocol was immunoSEQ multiplex PCR, while the TCRdb copy is restricted to in-frame clones and leaves out a portion. Here the sample spans about 120,000 clones, 80% to 90% being singletons. The sequencing sample was made of peripheral blood. These receptors were taken from a man in his 70s with active or convalescent COVID-19.

The CDR3 region has the DNA TGCGCCAGCAGCCAAGCGGGAGGGCTTTACAATGAGCAGTTCTTC. Translating gives CASSQAGGLYNEQFF. This chain uses TRBV4-1 with TRBJ2-1; 8 bases are a match to TRBD2. The germline gives CDR1 MGHRA, CDR2 YSYEKL. The CDR3 has 15 residues. The trim removed 1 base at V and 4 bases at J, leaving 3 bases unmatched.

The chain carries TRBV9 and TRBJ2-7, with D tentatively TRBD2 (6 bases). Trimming stripped 0 bases from V and 7 bases from J, with 14 bases between. Germline V gene lookup returns CDR1 SGDLS and CDR2 YYNGEE. CDR3 length equals 14 residues. The CDR3 protein is CASSVAPNGREQYF. In DNA, the CDR3 is TGTGCCAGCAGCGTAGCACCTAACGGGAGAGAGCAGTACTTC.

This chain links TRBV20-1 with TRBJ2-3; 8 bases are a match to TRBD2. Per the germline V gene, CDR1 is DFQATT and CDR2 is SNEGSKA (reference sequence). The V gene end was trimmed by 3 bases and the J gene end by 4 bases; junction bases not matched to a gene: 9. There are 15 residues in the CDR3. The CDR3 nucleotides read TGCAGTGCTAGTCCCACGAGCGGGAGCCCAGATACGCAGTATTTT. It specifies CSASPTSGSPDTQYF.

The chain couples TRBV7-8 to TRBJ1-1; 9 positions agree with TRBD1. The V gene's germline CDR1 is SGHVS and CDR2 FQNEAQ. With V trimmed by 1 base and J by 10 bases, 7 bases remained unmatched. CDR3 length equals 14 residues. DNA for the CDR3: TGTGCCAGCAGCTTAGTAGTGGACAGGGGCACAGCTTTCTTT. As protein: CASSLVVDRGTAFF.

This chain uses TRBV5-4 with TRBJ1-1; D gene uncertain. The CDR3 loop spans 13 amino acids. With 4 bases removed from V and 0 bases from J, the gap between germline ends came to 7 bases. Germline V gene lookup returns CDR1 SGHNT and CDR2 YYREEE (reference sequence). In nucleotides, the CDR3 is TGTGCCAGCAGCGTGACATTGAACACTGAAGCTTTCTTT. Translated, it gives CASSVTLNTEAFF.

DNA of the CDR3: TGTGCCAGCTCACCATTACAGTCGAACACCGGGGAGCTGTTTTTT. As protein: CASSPLQSNTGELFF. The V call is TRBV18, the J call TRBJ2-2; no reliable D call. The germline V and J ends were trimmed by 2 bases and 0 bases, with 7 bases remaining between them. CDR3 length equals 15 residues. Germline CDR1 and CDR2: KGHSH and LQKENI.

This clone showed up just a few times. V is TRBV27 and J is TRBJ1-2; 8 bases agree with TRBD1. The germline V gene encodes CDR1 MNHEY and CDR2 SMNVEV (reference sequence). The CDR3 is 15 amino acids. With V trimmed by 4 bases and J by 10 bases, 14 bases remained unmatched. The chain's CDR3 is CASSWKTGASLSYTF. The CDR3 DNA sequence: TGTGCCAGCAGTTGGAAGACAGGGGCCTCGCTATCCTACACCTTC.

The chain combines TRBV12-3 or TRBV12-4 with TRBJ2-4, with D maybe TRBD1 (5 bases). The CDR3 has 13 amino acids. Between the trimmed V and J ends, which lost 1 base and 10 bases, there was a span of 11 bases. DNA of the CDR3: TGTGCCAGCAGTTTAGAGCCCCCAGGGATTCAGTACTTC. As protein: CASSLEPPGIQYF.

The genes are TRBV14 and TRBJ1-1, with D hard to call. CDR1 and CDR2 from the germline V gene are SGHDN and FVKESK. Trimming shortened V by 1 base and J by 3 bases, and 6 bases separated the two germline ends. The CDR3 sequence is 13 residues long. CDR3 nucleotide sequence: TGTGCCAGCAGCCAAGCCGGTTACACTGAAGCTTTCTTT. The encoded protein is CASSQAGYTEAFF.

CDR3 in DNA: TGCGCCAGCAGCAACCAGGAGGGGTTCAATTCACCCCTCCACTTT. This codes for CASSNQEGFNSPLHF. This chain connects TRBV10-2 to TRBJ1-6, with D possibly TRBD1 on 5 matching bases. The CDR3 is 15 amino acids. Germline lookup yields CDR1 WSHSY and CDR2 SAAADI. The germline V and J ends were trimmed by 6 bases and 7 bases, with 16 bases remaining between them.

This clone is deemed hyperexpanded (1% or more). The chain joins TRBV30 to TRBJ2-5; 13 bases map to TRBD2. The CDR3 totals 18 residues. Germline CDR1 is GTSNPN and CDR2 is SVGIG (reference sequence). J was trimmed by 4 bases and V by 5 bases; bases with no gene match: 16. This CDR3 is CAWFQTGTSGIIGETQYF. CDR3 DNA: TGTGCCTGGTTCCAAACCGGGACTAGCGGGATAATAGGAGAGACCCAGTACTTC.

The gene calls are TRBV2 and TRBJ2-3, with D possibly matching TRBD1 (5 bases). Germline loops: CDR1 SNHLY, CDR2 FYNNEI. The CDR3 runs to 14 residues. The V gene lost 8 bases and the J gene lost 0 bases, with 12 bases spanning the gap. CDR3 residues: CASWKGYSTDTQYF. The DNA for the CDR3 is TGTGCCAGCTGGAAGGGGTATAGCACAGATACGCAGTATTTT.

The chain has TRBV2 and TRBJ2-1; TRBD2 is a possible D gene (5 bases). Germline CDR1 is SNHLY and CDR2 is FYNNEI. There are 14 residues in the CDR3. The V and J ends lost 6 bases and 2 bases respectively, with 11 bases between them. The CDR3 loop reads CASSRRRAYNEQFF. In nucleotides, the CDR3 is TGTGCCAGCAGCCGACGGCGGGCCTACAATGAGCAGTTCTTC.

The V and J genes are TRBV27 and TRBJ1-1; possibly TRBD1 for D (5 bases). The germline V gene encodes CDR1 MNHEY and CDR2 SMNVEV (reference sequence). The CDR3 has 16 amino acids. The V end was cut by 5 bases, the J end by 1 base, with 17 bases between. The CDR3 sequence: CASSLFPGFENTEAFF. The CDR3 bases are TGTGCCAGCAGTCTTTTTCCAGGGTTTGAGAACACTGAAGCTTTCTTT.

This chain joins TRBV28 and TRBJ2-3; a possible D gene is TRBD2 (6 bases). This CDR3 has 15 amino acids. Per the germline V gene, CDR1 is MDHEN and CDR2 is SYDVKM. Trimming removed 6 bases from V and 2 bases from J, with 15 bases in between. CDR3 coding DNA: TGTGCCAGCAGGAGCAATCTGGGACTCACAGATACGCAGTATTTT. Its protein product is CASRSNLGLTDTQYF. Full variable domain (missing parts from reference TRBV28 and TRBJ2-3): DVKVTQSSRYLVKRTGEKVFLECVQDMDHENMFWYRQDPGLGLRLIYFSYDVKMKEKGDIPEGYSVSREKKERFSLILESASTNQTSMYLCASRSNLGLTDTQYFGPGTRLTVL.

The chain combines TRBV24-1 with TRBJ1-2; tentatively, D is TRBD1 (6 bases). The germline V and J ends were trimmed by 3 bases and 4 bases, with 14 bases remaining between them. CDR3 length: 15 residues. Germline CDR1 KGHDR, CDR2 SFDVKD. DNA for the CDR3: TGTGCCACCAGTGATCCCTCCCGCAGGGGCTATGGCTACACCTTC. Translating it yields CATSDPSRRGYGYTF.

The chain employs TRBV28 and TRBJ2-2; unclear D gene. Germline V gene lookup returns CDR1 MDHEN and CDR2 SYDVKM. The germline V and J ends were trimmed by 5 bases and 5 bases, with 9 bases remaining between them. There are 13 residues in the CDR3. This CDR3 reads CASSPTRTGELFF. CDR3 DNA sequence: TGTGCCAGCAGTCCGACCAGGACCGGGGAGCTGTTTTTT.

The CDR3: CASSSWEGGGETQYF. The CDR3 coding sequence is TGTGCCAGCAGCTCCTGGGAGGGCGGGGGCGAGACCCAGTACTTC. This sequence joins TRBV7-9 and TRBJ2-5; TRBD2 is a possible D gene (7 bases). The V and J ends lost 4 bases and 5 bases respectively, with 17 bases between them. Germline CDR1 and CDR2: SEHNR and FQNEAQ (reference sequence). The CDR3 consists of 15 residues.

V and J are TRBV28 and TRBJ2-1, with D perhaps TRBD2 (5 bases). Trimming took off 2 bases at V and 5 bases at J, with 13 bases between the two ends. This CDR3 is built from 15 residues. Looked up from germline, CDR1 is MDHEN and CDR2 is SYDVKM. Here the CDR3 DNA reads TGTGCCAGCAGTTTAGGCCAGGCGGGCAACAATGAGCAGTTCTTC. This encodes CASSLGQAGNNEQFF.

This CDR3 is CASSYDSGLSYEQYF. CDR3 nucleotides: TGTGCCAGCAGTTACGATAGCGGGCTTTCCTACGAGCAGTACTTC. The V call is TRBV6-5, the J call TRBJ2-7; 7 positions match TRBD2. The CDR3 loop spans 15 amino acids. Germline CDR1 and CDR2: MNHEY and SVGAGI. V lost 2 bases and J lost 1; bases outside the gene matches: 5.

This clone was seen more than once but under ten times. The chain joins TRBV29-1 to TRBJ2-1; D gene uncertain. The CDR3 loop spans 16 amino acids. V was pared by 3 bases and J by 4 bases, with 19 bases between. Germline loops: CDR1 SQVTM, CDR2 ANQGSEA. The CDR3 sequence is CSVEVILDLMYNEQFF. The CDR3 DNA sequence: TGCAGCGTTGAGGTAATTCTAGACCTGATGTACAATGAGCAGTTCTTC.